This T cell receptor (beta chain) originates from a study of T cells in Graves' hyperthyroidism and ophthalmopathy. In the study overall: Peripheral blood was drawn at first diagnosis, prior to all treatment. Study-level points and caveats: Blood also carried most thyroid clonotypes expanded above 0.001.

TCR beta CDR3 region amplification was performed from RNA transcripts. The HTBI primer set served for first-round RT-PCR of the TCR CDR3. TCRdb recomputed calls from the multiplex PCR reads with MiXCR, one row per CDR3 protein. The sample lists hundreds of thousands of distinct CDR3 sequences, 12% to 15% occurring once. Across 18 months, stable Graves' hyperthyroidism was marked by no progression to ophthalmopathy. Criteria for exclusion of patients were uncontrolled infection, other autoimmune disease, pregnancy or lactation. CDR3 length: 16 amino acids. Germline V CDR1 and CDR2: MDHEN, SYDVKM. Trimming took 5 bases from V and 0 from J, leaving 14 bases between them. Many counts were recorded for this clonotype. Antigen: not known.

This chain joins TRBV28 and TRBJ1-5; no definite D call. Sequencing was carried out using blood. The source is a woman aged 18 to 35 with Graves' hyperthyroidism. The CDR3, as DNA: TGTGCCAGCAGTCTCAACACAGTCTATAGCAATCAGCCCCAGCATTTT. Translated: CASSLNTVYSNQPQHF. Variable domain in full (rest from reference TRBV28 and TRBJ1-5): DVKVTQSSRYLVKRTGEKVFLECVQDMDHENMFWYRQDPGLGLRLIYFSYDVKMKEKGDIPEGYSVSREKKERFSLILESASTNQTSMYLCASSLNTVYSNQPQHFGDGTRLSIL.